This is a list of T cell receptor beta chains from one sample in a study of blood T cell repertoires in COVID-19. Measured with immunoSEQ multiplex PCR; TCRdb has only the in-frame clones, and not every one. The sample consists of about 310,000 clones, 90% of them appearing once. The specimen sequenced was peripheral blood. These receptor sequences come from a woman between 40 and 50 years old with COVID-19, enrolled during active disease. Each CDR3 is given with its conserved first and last residue. Size values are once, few and many counts, or a class for expanded clones, and some rows have none.

cdr3_aa,v_call,j_call,clone_size
CASMQWGGGEKLFF,TRBV6-5,TRBJ1-4,-
CVLKNRGGRETQYF,TRBV30,TRBJ2-5,-
CASSYGARGSSGAFF,TRBV6-2/TRBV6-3,TRBJ1-1,-
CATSILRNQHF,TRBV24-1,TRBJ1-5,-
CASSPGQGGSYEQYF,TRBV5-1,TRBJ2-7,-
CASSLRTGGGYTF,TRBV27,TRBJ1-2,-
CASSPRLAGPYNEQFF,TRBV3-1/TRBV3-2,TRBJ2-1,-
CASRRTGAARAFF,TRBV6-4,TRBJ1-1,-
CASSQDWSLAGGSSYNEQFF,TRBV4-3,TRBJ2-1,-
CASSPTSQGAGYGYTF,TRBV5-1,TRBJ1-2,-
CATRSTGPNEKLFF,TRBV28,TRBJ1-4,-
CASSLERNTEAFF,TRBV5-8,TRBJ1-1,-
CASSPGGTYEQYF,TRBV18,TRBJ2-7,-
CASSPPGQGAGNTIYF,TRBV28,TRBJ1-3,-
CASSYSRTGGKGEAFF,TRBV6-2/TRBV6-3,TRBJ1-1,-
CASSPTSGGAGEQFF,TRBV6-5,TRBJ2-1,-
CASSLSHGEDYNSPLHF,TRBV28,TRBJ1-6,-
CASTQTTSTDTQYF,TRBV27,TRBJ2-3,-
CASGKVNAGWNTEAFF,TRBV5-1,TRBJ1-1,-
CASSPGGAEQFF,TRBV6-6,TRBJ2-1,-
CASSGKQGAIIGYTF,TRBV2,TRBJ1-2,-
CASSLSGAWRYGYTF,TRBV28,TRBJ1-2,-
CASSPGPPGAEAFF,TRBV5-4,TRBJ1-1,-
CASSEARGSYNEQFF,TRBV2,TRBJ2-1,-
CASTGGSGNTIYF,TRBV25-1,TRBJ1-3,once
CASSPHGQGAAEAFF,TRBV28,TRBJ1-1,-